This TCR beta chain was found in a study of cytomegalovirus exposure and HLA in healthy donors. Study observations and caveats: Most CMV-associated TCR beta chains appeared HLA-restricted in a later analysis.

On this clone itself: No antigen is known for it.

Both 60 Vbeta primers and 13 Jbeta primers went into the PCR. The data were produced by immunoSEQ multiplex PCR, yet TCRdb's version contains in-frame clones alone and is incomplete. The repertoire holds hundreds of thousands of clones, with about three quarters as singletons. CDR1 and CDR2 (germline): SNHLY, FYNNEI. The CDR3 is 15 amino acids. The trim removed 5 bases at V and 6 bases at J, leaving 9 bases unmatched. This TCR derives from a man aged 40-55 years in good health and CMV-seronegative. The sequenced material came from PBMCs. The chain recombines TRBV2 with TRBJ1-4; 7 nucleotides match TRBD1. This CDR3 is CASSSRQGAYEKLFF. The CDR3 coding sequence is TGTGCCAGCAGTTCCCGACAGGGCGCATATGAAAAACTGTTTTTT.